These T cell receptor beta chains were read from a single sample in a study of graft-versus-host responses after intestinal transplantation. Their cognate antigens are unknown. Clones were read by immunoSEQ multiplex PCR, and TCRdb kept only the in-frame ones, dropping some. This table has approximately 26,000 clones, 82% appearing once. The source was unstimulated CD4+ T cells sorted from spleen or lymph node cells, collected before intestinal transplant. All receptors come from a human donor who received an intestinal transplant. Both conserved end residues are part of each CDR3. D genes are given only for firm matches. Clone size appears in some rows only: once, few, many, or a class for an expanded clone.

V gene: TRBV10-3; J gene: TRBJ1-5; clone size: .; D gene: .; CDR3 protein: CAISESVDQPQHF; CDR3 DNA: TGTGCCATCAGTGAGTCTGTAGATCAGCCCCAGCATTTT
V gene: TRBV27; J gene: TRBJ2-7; clone size: few; D gene: .; CDR3 protein: CASSFRGAGLTYEQYF; CDR3 DNA: TGTGCCAGCAGTTTCCGGGGAGCGGGCCTTACCTACGAGCAGTACTTC
V gene: TRBV6-1; J gene: TRBJ2-7; clone size: .; D gene: .; CDR3 protein: CASSNLYEQYF; CDR3 DNA: TGTGCCAGCAGTAACCTCTACGAGCAGTACTTC
V gene: TRBV20-1; J gene: TRBJ1-2; clone size: .; D gene: .; CDR3 protein: CSGPFNYGYTF; CDR3 DNA: TGCAGCGGACCATTTAACTATGGCTACACCTTC
V gene: TRBV5-1; J gene: TRBJ2-2; clone size: .; D gene: TRBD1; CDR3 protein: CASRLGTGPTGELFF; CDR3 DNA: TGCGCCAGCAGACTCGGGACAGGGCCCACCGGGGAGCTGTTTTTT
V gene: TRBV5-4; J gene: TRBJ2-7; clone size: .; D gene: .; CDR3 protein: CASSSSGDMFYEQYF; CDR3 DNA: TGTGCCAGCAGTTCCTCGGGGGACATGTTCTACGAGCAGTACTTC
V gene: TRBV7-3; J gene: TRBJ2-1; clone size: .; D gene: TRBD2; CDR3 protein: CASSFTPGLAGDEQFF; CDR3 DNA: TGTGCCAGCAGCTTTACTCCGGGACTAGCGGGAGATGAGCAGTTCTTC
V gene: TRBV30; J gene: TRBJ2-3; clone size: .; D gene: .; CDR3 protein: CAWSDNTDTQYF; CDR3 DNA: TGTGCCTGGAGTGACAACACAGATACGCAGTATTTT
V gene: TRBV11-2; J gene: TRBJ2-1; clone size: .; D gene: .; CDR3 protein: CASSLPRNYNEQFF; CDR3 DNA: TGTGCCAGCAGCTTGCCCAGGAACTACAATGAGCAGTTCTTC
V gene: TRBV2; J gene: TRBJ1-1; clone size: once; D gene: .; CDR3 protein: CASRAKGTEAFF; CDR3 DNA: TGTGCCAGCAGGGCTAAAGGGACTGAAGCTTTCTTT
V gene: TRBV4-2; J gene: TRBJ2-7; clone size: .; D gene: TRBD2; CDR3 protein: CASSQGERDSYEQYF; CDR3 DNA: TGTGCCAGCAGCCAAGGGGAGCGGGACTCCTACGAGCAGTACTTC
V gene: TRBV10-3; J gene: TRBJ1-1; clone size: once; D gene: .; CDR3 protein: CAISVAWGDGEAFF; CDR3 DNA: TGTGCCATCAGTGTGGCGTGGGGGGACGGAGAAGCTTTCTTT
V gene: TRBV5-5; J gene: TRBJ1-4; clone size: .; D gene: .; CDR3 protein: CASSPSGTSDEKLFF; CDR3 DNA: TGTGCCAGCAGCCCATCCGGGACAAGCGATGAAAAACTGTTTTTT
V gene: TRBV28; J gene: TRBJ2-2; clone size: .; D gene: .; CDR3 protein: CASKTGVGTGELFF; CDR3 DNA: TGTGCCAGCAAAACGGGAGTGGGGACCGGGGAGCTGTTTTTT
V gene: TRBV21-1; J gene: TRBJ2-5; clone size: .; D gene: .; CDR3 protein: CASSSGAEAQYF; CDR3 DNA: TGTGCCAGCAGCAGCGGGGCAGAGGCCCAGTACTTC
V gene: TRBV9; J gene: TRBJ2-7; clone size: .; D gene: .; CDR3 protein: CASSATGPSSYEQYF; CDR3 DNA: TGTGCCAGCAGCGCCACAGGACCAAGCTCCTACGAGCAGTACTTC
V gene: TRBV6-5; J gene: TRBJ1-1; clone size: .; D gene: .; CDR3 protein: CASSYGRSNTEAFF; CDR3 DNA: TGTGCCAGCAGTTACGGACGGTCGAACACTGAAGCTTTCTTT
V gene: TRBV5-1; J gene: TRBJ2-3; clone size: .; D gene: .; CDR3 protein: CASSLVIQVSEDFSTDTQYF; CDR3 DNA: TGCGCCAGCAGCTTGGTTATCCAGGTGTCAGAAGATTTCAGCACAGATACGCAGTATTTT
V gene: TRBV6-1; J gene: TRBJ2-5; clone size: once; D gene: TRBD2; CDR3 protein: CASSVILTSEETQYF; CDR3 DNA: TGTGCCAGCAGTGTCATCCTGACTAGCGAAGAGACCCAGTACTTC
V gene: TRBV28; J gene: TRBJ1-2; clone size: .; D gene: .; CDR3 protein: CASSLSVRVNYGYTF; CDR3 DNA: TGTGCCAGCAGTTTATCGGTCAGGGTAAACTATGGCTACACCTTC
V gene: TRBV5-1; J gene: TRBJ2-5; clone size: .; D gene: TRBD2; CDR3 protein: CASSFRGGAEETQYF; CDR3 DNA: TGCGCCAGCAGCTTTCGGGGGGGGGCGGAGGAGACCCAGTACTTC
V gene: TRBV6-5; J gene: TRBJ1-2; clone size: .; D gene: TRBD1; CDR3 protein: CASSYLQGNGYTF; CDR3 DNA: TGTGCCAGCAGTTATTTACAGGGGAATGGCTACACCTTC
V gene: TRBV5-1; J gene: TRBJ2-7; clone size: .; D gene: .; CDR3 protein: CASSLGGSSYEQYF; CDR3 DNA: TGCGCCAGCAGCTTGGGAGGGAGCTCCTACGAGCAGTACTTC
V gene: TRBV29-1; J gene: TRBJ2-5; clone size: .; D gene: .; CDR3 protein: CSVSPDSTSSGTQYF; CDR3 DNA: TGCAGCGTAAGCCCGGACAGTACGAGCAGTGGGACCCAGTACTTC
V gene: TRBV25-1; J gene: TRBJ1-4; clone size: .; D gene: .; CDR3 protein: CASGRQEPNEKLFF; CDR3 DNA: TGTGCCAGCGGGCGACAGGAGCCTAATGAAAAACTGTTTTTT
V gene: TRBV10-1; J gene: TRBJ2-7; clone size: few; D gene: .; CDR3 protein: CASSEGRTAREQYF; CDR3 DNA: TGCGCCAGCAGTGAGGGCCGGACAGCTCGCGAGCAGTACTTC